This TCR beta chain emerged from a study of shared clonotypes between healthy human individuals. Study conclusions and caveats: A limitation of the genetic and exposure-history diversity represented arose from few donors.

Trimming took 0 bases from V and 5 from J; bases not matched to a gene: 8. This CDR3 has 16 residues. Germline values: CDR1 MGHDK, CDR2 SYGVNS. Comments on this clone: Its antigen is undetermined.

Original analysis: Junction-only sequences without quality scores came from ImmunoSEQ, so filtering differed. The table came from immunoSEQ multiplex PCR; TCRdb's copy has only in-frame clones and leaves some out. V, J and clone size reflect that table, while D and trimming were determined from the DNA. The table includes a few hundred thousand clones, 70% to 80% detected once. The study enrolled healthy HIV-negative adults without recent acute infections or vaccinations as donors. The chain has TRBV25-1 and TRBJ2-7, with 9 bases lining up with TRBD1. The sequenced sample was PBMCs. The TCR was taken from a woman aged 40 to 50 in good health. Some clones in this sample may be carry-over from other donors' samples. The CDR3 region is CASSEYRRDRVDEQYF. The CDR3, as DNA: TGTGCCAGCAGTGAATATCGCCGGGACAGGGTGGACGAGCAGTACTTC.